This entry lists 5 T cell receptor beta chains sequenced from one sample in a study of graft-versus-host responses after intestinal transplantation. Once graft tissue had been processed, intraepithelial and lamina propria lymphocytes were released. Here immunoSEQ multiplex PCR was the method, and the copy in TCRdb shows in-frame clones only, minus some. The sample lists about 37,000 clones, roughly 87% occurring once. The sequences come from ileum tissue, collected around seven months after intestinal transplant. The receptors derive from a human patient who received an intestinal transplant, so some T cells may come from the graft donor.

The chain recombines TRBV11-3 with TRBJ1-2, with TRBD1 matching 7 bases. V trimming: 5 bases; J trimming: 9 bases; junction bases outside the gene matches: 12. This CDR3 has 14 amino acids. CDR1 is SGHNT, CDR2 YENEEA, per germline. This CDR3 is CASSPSDRVISYTF. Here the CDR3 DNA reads TGTGCCAGCAGCCCTAGTGACAGGGTGATAAGCTACACCTTC.

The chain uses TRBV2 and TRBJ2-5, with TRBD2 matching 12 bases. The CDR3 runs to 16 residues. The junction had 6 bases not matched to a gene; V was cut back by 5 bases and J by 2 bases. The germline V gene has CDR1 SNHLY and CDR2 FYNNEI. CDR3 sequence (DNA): TGTGCCAGCAGTTCCGGGACTAGCGGGTATCAAGAGACCCAGTACTTC. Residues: CASSSGTSGYQETQYF.

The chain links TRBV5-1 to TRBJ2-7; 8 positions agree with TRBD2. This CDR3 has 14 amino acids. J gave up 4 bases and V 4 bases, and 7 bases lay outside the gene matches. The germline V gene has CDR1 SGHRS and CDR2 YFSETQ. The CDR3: CASSRGGDIYEQYF. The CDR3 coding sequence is TGCGCCAGCAGCCGGGGGGGGGACATTTACGAGCAGTACTTC.

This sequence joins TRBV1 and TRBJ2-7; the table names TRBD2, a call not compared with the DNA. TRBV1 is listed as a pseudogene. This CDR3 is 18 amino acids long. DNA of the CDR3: TGCACCAGCCGGGGGGTATCTAGCGGGAGGGCCTTGTTCCACGAGCAGTACTTC. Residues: CTSRGVSSGRALFHEQYF.

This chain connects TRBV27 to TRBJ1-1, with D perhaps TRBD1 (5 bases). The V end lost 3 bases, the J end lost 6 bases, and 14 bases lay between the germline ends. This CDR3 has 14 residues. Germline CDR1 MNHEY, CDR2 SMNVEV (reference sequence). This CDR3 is CASSLRPGGAEAFF. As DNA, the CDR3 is TGTGCCAGCAGTTTGCGTCCCGGGGGTGCTGAAGCTTTCTTT.